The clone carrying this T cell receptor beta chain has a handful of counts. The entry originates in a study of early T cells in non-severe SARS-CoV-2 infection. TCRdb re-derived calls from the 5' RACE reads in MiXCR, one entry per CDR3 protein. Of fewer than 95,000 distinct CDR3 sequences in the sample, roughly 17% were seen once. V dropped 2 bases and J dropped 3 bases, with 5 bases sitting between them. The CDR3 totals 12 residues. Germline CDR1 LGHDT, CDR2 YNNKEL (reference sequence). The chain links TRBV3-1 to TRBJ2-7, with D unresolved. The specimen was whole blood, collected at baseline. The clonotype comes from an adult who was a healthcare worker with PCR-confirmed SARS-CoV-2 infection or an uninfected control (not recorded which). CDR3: CASSQRDYEQYF. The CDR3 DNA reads TGTGCCAGCAGCCAAAGGGACTACGAGCAGTACTTC.